This T cell receptor (beta chain) was obtained from a study of blood T cell repertoires in COVID-19. Overall study: Collection of acute and convalescent COVID-19 samples took place in the United States, Italy and Spain. The cDNA or gDNA used as material had been derived from T cells, B-cell-depleted T cells, or PBMCs.

Germline V gene sequence: CDR1 SQVTM, CDR2 ANQGSEA. V was pared by 8 bases and J by 5 bases, with 10 bases of the junction left unmatched. This CDR3 region has 13 residues. Original data processing: Amplification from reference gene primers served as the basis for estimated nucleated cell counts. Repertoires were generated with immunoSEQ multiplex PCR, while TCRdb's copy carries only in-frame clones and drops some. V and J calls plus clone size are reproduced from that table; the DNA served to infer D and trimming. Here the sample spans around 30,000 clones, approximately 90% being singletons. Sequences were obtained from peripheral blood. The TCR sequence derives from a man in his fifties or sixties with acute or convalescent COVID-19. The chain has TRBV29-1 and TRBJ2-5, with TRBD2 matching 8 bases. The CDR3 region has the DNA TGCAGCTTGAGGCGGGAGGCCCTTGAGACCCAGTACTTC. Translating gives CSLRREALETQYF.